The 6 T cell receptor beta chains below were found in one sample sequenced in a study of beta chain features in type 1 diabetes. cDNA synthesis used the whole RNA isolate, giving expressed TCRB sequences. Profiled with immunoSEQ multiplex PCR; TCRdb holds only in-frame clones, not every one. The sample records about 40,000 clones, roughly two thirds being singletons. Sequencing input: Tregs from blood. The source is a woman in her twenties or thirties in good health.

This clone came up once. The chain couples TRBV5-1 to TRBJ2-1, with 9 bases aligning to TRBD2. The CDR3 extends over 15 amino acids. The germline gives CDR1 SGHRS, CDR2 YFSETQ. V shed 1 base and J 8 bases; nucleotides not matched to a gene: 7. This chain's CDR3 is CASSLLAGGHYEQFF. The CDR3 DNA reads as TGCGCCAGCAGCTTGCTTGCGGGAGGGCACTATGAGCAGTTCTTC.

The chain is built from TRBV5-1 and TRBJ1-4; no clear D. Germline CDR1 reads SGHRS; CDR2 reads YFSETQ. The CDR3 extends over 14 amino acids. Trimming took 1 base from V and 4 from J, leaving 8 bases between them. CDR3 residues: CASSLTHHNEKLFF. In DNA, the CDR3 is TGCGCCAGCAGCTTGACACATCATAATGAAAAACTGTTTTTT.

This clone was observed a few times. This chain uses TRBV5-8 with TRBJ2-7; TRBD1 matches 7 bases. Trimming at V came to 0 bases and at J to 2 bases, leaving 5 bases not matched to a gene. In germline, CDR1 is SGHTS, CDR2 YDEGEE. This CDR3 is built from 15 residues. CDR3 in DNA: TGTGCCAGCAGCTTGGAGGGGGCCTTCACCTACGAGCAGTACTTC. Translation: CASSLEGAFTYEQYF.

The chain carries TRBV6-1 and TRBJ2-1; D might be TRBD2 (6 bases). The CDR3 is 17 amino acids. CDR1 MNHNS and CDR2 SASEGT come from the germline V gene. V was clipped by 0 bases and J by 4 bases, with 16 bases between them. The CDR3 loop is CASSEALLGGRYNEQFF. The CDR3 DNA follows: TGTGCCAGCAGTGAAGCGCTTCTGGGGGGACGATACAATGAGCAGTTCTTC.

This rearrangement joins TRBV28 to TRBJ2-1; 11 nucleotides line up with TRBD2. CDR3 length equals 16 residues. Germline-derived CDR1 and CDR2 are MDHEN and SYDVKM. After removal of 4 bases from V and 4 bases from J, the junction contained 6 bases not matched to a gene. CDR3 region: CASSSSGTSGYNEQFF. Written as DNA, the CDR3 is TGTGCCAGCAGTTCGTCCGGGACTAGCGGTTACAATGAGCAGTTCTTC.

The V and J genes are TRBV7-2 and TRBJ2-7; 9 bases align to TRBD1. The germline gives CDR1 SGHTA, CDR2 FQGNSA. V lost 6 bases to trimming and J lost 5 bases; unmatched junction nucleotides: 11. The CDR3 sequence is 15 residues long. CDR3 sequence: CASRLSGQGQHEQYF. DNA for the CDR3: TGTGCCAGCAGGTTATCGGGACAGGGACAACACGAGCAGTACTTC.